What follows are 4 T cell receptor beta chains derived from one specimen sequenced in a study of blood T cell repertoires in COVID-19. This table comes from immunoSEQ multiplex PCR, and its TCRdb copy is limited to in-frame clones, with some not included. The sample shows 150,000 to 200,000 clones, around 85% of them seen only once. Sequencing used peripheral blood. These receptors came from a human donor with active or convalescent COVID-19. The donor label of this sample is uncertain.

The gene calls are TRBV4-3 and TRBJ1-2, with 9 bases that match TRBD1. Germline assignment: CDR1 LGHNA and CDR2 YSLEER. This CDR3 comprises 13 residues. After removal of 4 bases from V and 5 bases from J, the junction contained 2 bases not matched to a gene. As DNA, the CDR3 is TGCGCCAGCAGCCGACAGGGGGGATATGGCTACACCTTC. Translated, it gives CASSRQGGYGYTF.

This chain links TRBV28 with TRBJ2-7; no reliable D call. The CDR3 is 15 residues long. Germline V gives CDR1 MDHEN, CDR2 SYDVKM. V dropped 2 bases and J dropped 2 bases, with 13 bases sitting between them. This CDR3 reads CASSLADHRAYEQYF. The DNA of the CDR3 is TGTGCCAGCAGTTTAGCCGATCATCGCGCCTACGAGCAGTACTTC.

The chain uses TRBV2 and TRBJ1-5; TRBD1 matches at 12 bases. The germline CDR1 and CDR2 sequences are SNHLY and FYNNEI. This CDR3 region has 13 residues. Trimming cost V 8 bases and J 5 bases; bases outside gene matches: 1. The DNA of the CDR3 is TGTGCCAGCGGGGACAGGGGGCATCAGCCCCAGCATTTT. Its protein is CASGDRGHQPQHF. The full variable domain, in which reference TRBV2 and TRBJ1-5 provide the parts outside the CDR3, is EPEVTQTPSHQVTQMGQEVILRCVPISNHLYFYWYRQILGQKVEFLVSFYNNEISEKSEIFDDQFSVERPDGSNFTLKIRSTKLEDSAMYFCASGDRGHQPQHFGDGTRLSIL.

The chain carries TRBV28 and TRBJ2-7, with D perhaps matching TRBD2 (7 bases). Trimming cost V 11 bases and J 4 bases, with 21 bases left between them. Germline V CDR1 and CDR2: MDHEN, SYDVKM. CDR3 length equals 14 residues. As DNA, the CDR3 is TGTGCCGTAACAGGGCAGAGCGGGAAATACGAGCAGTACTTC. It specifies CAVTGQSGKYEQYF.